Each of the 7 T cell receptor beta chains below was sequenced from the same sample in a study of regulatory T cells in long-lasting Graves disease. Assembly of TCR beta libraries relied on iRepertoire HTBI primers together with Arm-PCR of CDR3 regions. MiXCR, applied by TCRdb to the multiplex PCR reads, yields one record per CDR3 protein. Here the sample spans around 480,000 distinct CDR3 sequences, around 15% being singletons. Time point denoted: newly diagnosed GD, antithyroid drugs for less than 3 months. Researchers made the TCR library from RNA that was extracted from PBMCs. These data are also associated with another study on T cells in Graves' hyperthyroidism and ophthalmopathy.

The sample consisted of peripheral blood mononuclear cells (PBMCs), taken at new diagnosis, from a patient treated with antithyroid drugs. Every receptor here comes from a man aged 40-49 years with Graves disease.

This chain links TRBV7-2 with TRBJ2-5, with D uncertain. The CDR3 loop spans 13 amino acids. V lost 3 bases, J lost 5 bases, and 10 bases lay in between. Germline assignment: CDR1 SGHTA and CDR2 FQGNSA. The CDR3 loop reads CASSFSKDETQYF. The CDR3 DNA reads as TGTGCCAGCAGCTTTTCTAAGGACGAGACCCAGTACTTC.

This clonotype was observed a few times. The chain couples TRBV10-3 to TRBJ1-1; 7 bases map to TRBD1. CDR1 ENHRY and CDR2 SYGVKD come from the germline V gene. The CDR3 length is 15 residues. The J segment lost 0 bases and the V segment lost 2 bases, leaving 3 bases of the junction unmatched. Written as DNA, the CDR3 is TGTGCCATCAGTGAGACAGGGGCCATGAACACTGAAGCTTTCTTT. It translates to CAISETGAMNTEAFF.

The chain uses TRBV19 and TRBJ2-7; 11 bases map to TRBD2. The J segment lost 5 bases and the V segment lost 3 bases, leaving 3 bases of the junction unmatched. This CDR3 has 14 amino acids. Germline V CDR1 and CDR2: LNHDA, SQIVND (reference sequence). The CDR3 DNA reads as TGTGCCAGTAGTATGACTAGCGGGATGGACGAGCAGTACTTC. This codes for CASSMTSGMDEQYF. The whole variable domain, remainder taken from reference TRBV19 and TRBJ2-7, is DGGITQSPKYLFRKEGQNVTLSCEQNLNHDAMYWYRQDPGQGLRLIYYSQIVNDFQKGDIAEGYSVSREKKESFPLTVTSAQKNPTAFYLCASSMTSGMDEQYFGPGTRLTVT.

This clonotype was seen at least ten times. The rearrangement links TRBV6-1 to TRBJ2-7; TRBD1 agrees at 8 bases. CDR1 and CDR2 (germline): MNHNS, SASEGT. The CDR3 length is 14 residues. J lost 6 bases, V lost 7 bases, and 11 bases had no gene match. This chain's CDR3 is CASTLTGERFEQYF. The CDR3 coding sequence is TGTGCCAGCACCCTGACAGGGGAGCGCTTCGAGCAGTACTTC.

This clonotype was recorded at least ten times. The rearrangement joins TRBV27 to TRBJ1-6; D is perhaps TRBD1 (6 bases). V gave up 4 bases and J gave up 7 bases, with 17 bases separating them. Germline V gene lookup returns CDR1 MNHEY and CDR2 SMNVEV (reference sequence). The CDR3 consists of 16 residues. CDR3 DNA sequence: TGTGCCAGCAGTTCTTCCTCGGGACACCACAATTCACCCCTCCACTTT. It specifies CASSSSSGHHNSPLHF.

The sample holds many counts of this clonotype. Here the CDR3 DNA reads TGCAGTGCTAGTTCGGGAGGGATGGGAGAGACCCAGTACTTC. Protein product: CSASSGGMGETQYF. V gene TRBV20-1 combines with J gene TRBJ2-5, with 8 bases lining up with TRBD2. Trimming took 3 bases from V and 4 from J; bases not matched to a gene: 7. CDR3 size: 14 residues. Germline loops: CDR1 DFQATT, CDR2 SNEGSKA (reference sequence).

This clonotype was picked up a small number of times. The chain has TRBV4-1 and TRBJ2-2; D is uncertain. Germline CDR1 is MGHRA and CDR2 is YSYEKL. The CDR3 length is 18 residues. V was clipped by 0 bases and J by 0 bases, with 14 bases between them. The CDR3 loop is CASSQDLGLSANTGELFF. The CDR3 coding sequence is TGCGCCAGCAGCCAAGATCTCGGTTTATCCGCGAACACCGGGGAGCTGTTTTTT.